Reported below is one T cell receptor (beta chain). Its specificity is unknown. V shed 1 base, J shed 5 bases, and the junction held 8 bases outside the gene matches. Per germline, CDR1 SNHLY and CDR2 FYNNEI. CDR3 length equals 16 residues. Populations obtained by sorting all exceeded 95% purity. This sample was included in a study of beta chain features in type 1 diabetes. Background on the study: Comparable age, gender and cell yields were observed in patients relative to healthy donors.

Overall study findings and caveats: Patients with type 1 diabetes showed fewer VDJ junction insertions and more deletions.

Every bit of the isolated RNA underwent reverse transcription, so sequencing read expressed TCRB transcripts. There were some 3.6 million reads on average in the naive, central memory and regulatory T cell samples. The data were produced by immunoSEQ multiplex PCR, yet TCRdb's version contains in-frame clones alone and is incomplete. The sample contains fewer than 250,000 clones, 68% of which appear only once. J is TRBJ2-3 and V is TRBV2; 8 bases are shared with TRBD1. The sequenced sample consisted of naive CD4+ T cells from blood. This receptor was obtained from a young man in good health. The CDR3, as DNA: TGTGCCAGCAGTGAAGGCCCAGGACAGGGAGAAGATACGCAGTATTTT. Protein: CASSEGPGQGEDTQYF.